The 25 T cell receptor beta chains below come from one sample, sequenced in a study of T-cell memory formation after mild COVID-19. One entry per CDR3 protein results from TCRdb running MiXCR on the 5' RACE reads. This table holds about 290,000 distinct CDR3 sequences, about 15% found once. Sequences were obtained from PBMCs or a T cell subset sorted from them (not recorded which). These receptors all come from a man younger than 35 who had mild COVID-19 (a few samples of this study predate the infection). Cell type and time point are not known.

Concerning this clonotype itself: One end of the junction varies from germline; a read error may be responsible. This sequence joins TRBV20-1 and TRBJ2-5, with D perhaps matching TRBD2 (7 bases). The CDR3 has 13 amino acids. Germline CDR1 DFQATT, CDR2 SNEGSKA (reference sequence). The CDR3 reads CSARGGGEETQYF. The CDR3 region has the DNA TGCAGTGCCAGAGGAGGGGGGGAAGAGACCCAGTACTTC.

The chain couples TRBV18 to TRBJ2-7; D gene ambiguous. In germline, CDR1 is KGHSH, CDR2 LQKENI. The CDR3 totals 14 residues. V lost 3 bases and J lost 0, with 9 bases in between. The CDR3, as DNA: TGTGCCAGCTCACCGACGGGCGGCTCCTACGAGCAGTACGTC. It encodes CASSPTGGSYEQYV.

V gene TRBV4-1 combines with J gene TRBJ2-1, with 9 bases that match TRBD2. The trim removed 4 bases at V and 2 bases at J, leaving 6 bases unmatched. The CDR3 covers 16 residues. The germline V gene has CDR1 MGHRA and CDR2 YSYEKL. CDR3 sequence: CASSPWSGGTYNEQFF. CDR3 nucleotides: TGCGCCAGCAGCCCGTGGAGCGGGGGGACCTACAATGAGCAGTTCTTC.

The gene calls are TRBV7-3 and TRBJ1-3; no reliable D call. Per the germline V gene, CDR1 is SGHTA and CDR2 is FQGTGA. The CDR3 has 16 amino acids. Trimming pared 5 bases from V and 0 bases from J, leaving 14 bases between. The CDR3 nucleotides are TGTGCCAGCAGCGCGGGAAGCCTCACCTCTGGAAACACCATATATTTT. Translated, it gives CASSAGSLTSGNTIYF.

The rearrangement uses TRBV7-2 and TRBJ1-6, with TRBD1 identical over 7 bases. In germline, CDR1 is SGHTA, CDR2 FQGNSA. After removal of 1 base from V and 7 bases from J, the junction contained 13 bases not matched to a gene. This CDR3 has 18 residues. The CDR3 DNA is TGTGCCAGCAGCTTAGTCGGTTTTGTAGGACAGGAGAATTCACCCCTCCACTTT. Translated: CASSLVGFVGQENSPLHF.

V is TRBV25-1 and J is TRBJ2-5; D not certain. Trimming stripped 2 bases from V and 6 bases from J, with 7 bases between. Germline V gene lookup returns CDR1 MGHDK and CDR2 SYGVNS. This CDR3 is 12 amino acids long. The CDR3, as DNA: TGTGCCAGCAGTGAACTGGGAAAGACCCAGTACTTC. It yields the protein CASSELGKTQYF.

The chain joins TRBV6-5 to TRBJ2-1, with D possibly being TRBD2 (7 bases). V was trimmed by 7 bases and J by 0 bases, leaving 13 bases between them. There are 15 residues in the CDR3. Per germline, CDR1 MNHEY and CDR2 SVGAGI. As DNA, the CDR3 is TGTGCCAGCACCCAGGGGAGGGGCTCCTACAATGAGCAGTTCTTC. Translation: CASTQGRGSYNEQFF.

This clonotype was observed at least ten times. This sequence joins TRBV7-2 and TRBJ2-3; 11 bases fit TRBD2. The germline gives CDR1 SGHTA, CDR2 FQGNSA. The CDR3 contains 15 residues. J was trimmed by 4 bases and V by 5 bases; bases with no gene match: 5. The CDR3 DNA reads TGTGCCAGCAGCCCGGGGACTAGCGGACCAGATACGCAGTATTTT. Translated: CASSPGTSGPDTQYF. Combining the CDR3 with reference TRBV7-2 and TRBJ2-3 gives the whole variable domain GAGVSQSPSNKVTEKGKDVELRCDPISGHTALYWYRQSLGQGLEFLIYFQGNSAPDKSGLPSDRFSAERTGGSVSTLTIQRTQQEDSAVYLCASSPGTSGPDTQYFGPGTRLTVL.

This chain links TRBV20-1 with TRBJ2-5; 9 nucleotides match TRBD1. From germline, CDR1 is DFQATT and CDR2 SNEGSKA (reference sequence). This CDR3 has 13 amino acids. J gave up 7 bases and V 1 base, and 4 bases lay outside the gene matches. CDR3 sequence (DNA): TGCAGTGCTAGAGGGACAGGGGAGGGGACCCAGTACTTC. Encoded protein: CSARGTGEGTQYF.

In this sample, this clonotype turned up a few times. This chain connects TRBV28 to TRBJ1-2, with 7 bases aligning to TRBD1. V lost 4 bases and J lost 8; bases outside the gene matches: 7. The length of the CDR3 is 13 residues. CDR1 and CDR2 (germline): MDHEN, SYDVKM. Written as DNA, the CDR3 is TGTGCCAGCAGTTCCCGCAGGGGGGCCGGCTACACCTTC. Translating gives CASSSRRGAGYTF.

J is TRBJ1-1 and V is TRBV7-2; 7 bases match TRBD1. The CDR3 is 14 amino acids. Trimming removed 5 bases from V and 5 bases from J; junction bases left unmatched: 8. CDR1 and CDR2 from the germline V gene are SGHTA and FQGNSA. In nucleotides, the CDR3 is TGTGCCAGCAGCCTGGGACAGCTGATGACTGAAGCTTTCTTT. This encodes CASSLGQLMTEAFF.

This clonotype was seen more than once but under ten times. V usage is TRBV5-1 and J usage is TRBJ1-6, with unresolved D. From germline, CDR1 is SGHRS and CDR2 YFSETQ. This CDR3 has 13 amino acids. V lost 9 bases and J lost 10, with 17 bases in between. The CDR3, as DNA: TGCGCCACCGCCGATGGAGAGGGCTCACCCCTCCACTTT. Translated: CATADGEGSPLHF.

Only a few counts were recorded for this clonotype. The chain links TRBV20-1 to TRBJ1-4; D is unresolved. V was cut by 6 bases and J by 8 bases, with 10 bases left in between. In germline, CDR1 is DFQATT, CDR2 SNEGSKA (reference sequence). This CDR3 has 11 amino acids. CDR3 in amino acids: CSADRQEKLFF. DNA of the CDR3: TGCAGTGCGGATCGCCAGGAAAAACTGTTTTTT.

Here the CDR3 DNA reads TGTGCCAGCAGACCCGGGACTAGCGCCACAGATACGCAGTATTTT. This codes for CASRPGTSATDTQYF. The rearrangement joins TRBV2 to TRBJ2-3, with 10 bases aligning to TRBD2. V shed 6 bases and J 2 bases; nucleotides not matched to a gene: 5. The CDR3 spans 15 residues. Germline assignment: CDR1 SNHLY and CDR2 FYNNEI.

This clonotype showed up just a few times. CDR3 in DNA: TGCAGTGCTAGACCAGGGAGCTCCTACGAGCAGTACTTC. This codes for CSARPGSSYEQYF. The chain uses TRBV20-1 and TRBJ2-7; D could derive from TRBD1 or TRBD2 (5 bases each). Trimming shortened V by 2 bases and J by 0 bases, and 8 bases separated the two germline ends. CDR1 DFQATT and CDR2 SNEGSKA come from the germline V gene (reference sequence). CDR3 length: 13 residues.

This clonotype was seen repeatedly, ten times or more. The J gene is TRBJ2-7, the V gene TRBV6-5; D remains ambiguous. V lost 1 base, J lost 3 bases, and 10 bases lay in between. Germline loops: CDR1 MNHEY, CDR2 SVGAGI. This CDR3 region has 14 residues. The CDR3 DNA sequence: TGTGCCAGCAGTTACTACCCACGCTTCTACGAGCAGTACTTC. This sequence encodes CASSYYPRFYEQYF.

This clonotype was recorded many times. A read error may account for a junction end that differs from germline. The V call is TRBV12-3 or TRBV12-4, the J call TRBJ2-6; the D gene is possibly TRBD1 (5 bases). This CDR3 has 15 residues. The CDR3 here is CASSRQGSGANVLTF. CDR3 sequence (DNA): TGCGCCAGCAGCCGTCAGGGTTCTGGGGCCAACGTCCTGACTTTC.

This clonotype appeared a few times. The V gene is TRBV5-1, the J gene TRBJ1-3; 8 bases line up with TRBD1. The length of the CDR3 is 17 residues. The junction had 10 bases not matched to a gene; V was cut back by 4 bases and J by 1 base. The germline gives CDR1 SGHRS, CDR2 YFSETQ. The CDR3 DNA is TGCGCCAGCAGCAAGCGGACAGGGAGGGAATCTGGAAACACCATATATTTT. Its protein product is CASSKRTGRESGNTIYF.

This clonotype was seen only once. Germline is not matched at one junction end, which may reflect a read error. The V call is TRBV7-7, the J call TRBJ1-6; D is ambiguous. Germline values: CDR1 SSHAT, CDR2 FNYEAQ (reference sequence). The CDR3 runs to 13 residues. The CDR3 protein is CASSLEEHSPLHF. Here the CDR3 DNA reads TGTGCTAGCAGCTTAGAGGAGCATTCACCCCTCCACTTT.

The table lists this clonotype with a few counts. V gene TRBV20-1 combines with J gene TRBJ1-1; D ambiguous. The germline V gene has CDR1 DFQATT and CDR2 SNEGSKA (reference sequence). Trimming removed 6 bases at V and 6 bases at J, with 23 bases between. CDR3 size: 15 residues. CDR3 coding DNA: TGCAGTGCAGACATATTAGGTGGTGAGACTGCTGAAGCTTTCTTT. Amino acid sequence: CSADILGGETAEAFF.

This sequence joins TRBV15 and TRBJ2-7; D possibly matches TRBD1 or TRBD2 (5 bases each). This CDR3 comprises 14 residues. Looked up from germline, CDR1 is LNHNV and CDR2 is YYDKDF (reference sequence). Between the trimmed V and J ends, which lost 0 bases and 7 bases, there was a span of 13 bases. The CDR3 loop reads CATSRDPAGREQYF. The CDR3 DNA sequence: TGTGCCACCAGCAGAGATCCGGCAGGGAGAGAGCAGTACTTC.

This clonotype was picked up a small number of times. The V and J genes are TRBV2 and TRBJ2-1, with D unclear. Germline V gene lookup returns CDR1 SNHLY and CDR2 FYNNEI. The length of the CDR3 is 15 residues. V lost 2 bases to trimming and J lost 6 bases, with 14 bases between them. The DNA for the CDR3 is TGTGCCAGCAGTGAAATCTCGGACGCCACCAATGAGCAGTTCTTC. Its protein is CASSEISDATNEQFF.

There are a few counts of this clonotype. In DNA form, the CDR3 reads TGTGCCAGCAGCTTAATAGGCCAGACGAACACCGGGGAGCTGTTTTTT. Its translation: CASSLIGQTNTGELFF. The chain uses TRBV7-8 and TRBJ2-2; D is ambiguous. The CDR3 has 16 residues. V shed 2 bases and J shed 0 bases, with 10 bases lying between them. Germline V lookup: CDR1 SGHVS, CDR2 FQNEAQ. The complete variable domain, with remaining parts taken from reference TRBV7-8 and TRBJ2-2, reads GAGVSQSPRYKVAKRGQDVALRCDPISGHVSLFWYQQALGQGPEFLTYFQNEAQLDKSGLPSDRFFAERPEGSVSTLKIQRTQQEDSAVYLCASSLIGQTNTGELFFGEGSRLTVL.

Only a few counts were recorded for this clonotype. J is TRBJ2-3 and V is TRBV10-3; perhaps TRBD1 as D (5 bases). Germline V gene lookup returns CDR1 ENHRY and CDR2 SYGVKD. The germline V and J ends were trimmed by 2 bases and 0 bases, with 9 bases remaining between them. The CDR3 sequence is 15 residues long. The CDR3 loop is CAISERRQSTDTQYF. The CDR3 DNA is TGTGCCATCAGTGAGCGGAGACAGAGCACAGATACGCAGTATTTT.

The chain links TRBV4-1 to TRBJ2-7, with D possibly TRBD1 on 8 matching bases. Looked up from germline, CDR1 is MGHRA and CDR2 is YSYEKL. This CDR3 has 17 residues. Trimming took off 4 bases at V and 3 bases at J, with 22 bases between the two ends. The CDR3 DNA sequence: TGCGCCAGCAGCCCGGGGGGCCGACAGGGGAGTTTCTACGAGCAGTACTTC. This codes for CASSPGGRQGSFYEQYF.